A single sample gave rise to the 18 T cell receptor beta chains below, sequenced in a study of immune evolution from preneoplasia to lung adenocarcinoma (dated by TCRdb to the early 2020s). Receptors were amplified or captured by the immunoSEQ multiplex PCR assay. TCRdb stores this immuneACCESS table with in-frame sequences only. Part of the clones is absent; in the studies checked, under half of the shortfall reflects unresolved V genes, and no reason is known for the rest. The sample table lists some 4,300 clones, around four fifths of them with a count of one. The leading ten clones occupy less than 8% of the sample. Specimen: FFPE minimally invasive lung adenocarcinoma tissue. The cell subset or site label corresponds to: micro-invasive lung adenocarcinoma (MIA). Source of these receptors: a person aged 50-75 years with lung adenocarcinoma.

V is TRBV7-2 and J is TRBJ1-1; D gene unclear. CDR3 length: 15 residues. Trimming took off 2 bases at V and 1 base at J, with 11 bases between the two ends. Germline V gene sequence: CDR1 SGHTA, CDR2 FQGNSA. The DNA for the CDR3 is TGTACCAGCAGCTTATGGGTAGGGCCGAACACTGAAGCTTTCTTT. Translating it yields CTSSLWVGPNTEAFF.

This chain connects TRBV6-1 to TRBJ1-5; unclear D gene. The V gene's germline CDR1 is MNHNS and CDR2 SASEGT. The CDR3 spans 16 residues. V was pared by 1 base and J by 2 bases, with 12 bases between. The CDR3 sequence is CASSEDEGSGNQPQHF. Written as DNA, the CDR3 is TGTGCCAGCAGTGAAGATGAGGGATCGGGCAATCAGCCCCAGCATTTT.

The gene calls are TRBV30 and TRBJ2-7, with 10 bases matching TRBD1. The CDR3 has 11 amino acids. V dropped 5 bases and J dropped 7; count of bases not matched to a gene: 2. Germline CDR1 is GTSNPN and CDR2 is SVGIG (reference sequence). The CDR3 nucleotides read TGTGCCTGGGACAGGGGGCTTGAGCAGTACTTC. It specifies CAWDRGLEQYF.

The chain combines TRBV7-9 with TRBJ2-5; the match to TRBD2 covers 9 bases. The junction had 5 bases not matched to a gene; V was cut back by 1 base and J by 5 bases. The CDR3 runs 15 residues. Germline V CDR1 and CDR2: SEHNR, FQNEAQ (reference sequence). This chain's CDR3 is CASSLVAGGPETQYF. CDR3 sequence (DNA): TGTGCCAGCAGCTTAGTGGCGGGGGGGCCGGAGACCCAGTACTTC.

V and J are TRBV5-1 and TRBJ2-6; D may be TRBD1 (5 bases). CDR3 length equals 17 residues. V lost 0 bases and J lost 0, with 10 bases in between. CDR1 and CDR2 from the germline V gene are SGHRS and YFSETQ. The CDR3 nucleotides read TGCGCCAGCAGCTTGGTAGGGGTAATCTCTGGGGCCAACGTCCTGACTTTC. As protein: CASSLVGVISGANVLTF.

The sample holds a few counts of this clone. Distinct nucleotide sequences in the sample also encode this CDR3. The V call is TRBV28, the J call TRBJ1-2; D might be TRBD1 (6 bases). The CDR3 runs to 16 residues. The V gene's germline CDR1 is MDHEN and CDR2 SYDVKM. V was shortened by 1 base and J by 4 bases, with 16 bases between the two germline ends. In nucleotides, the CDR3 is TGTGCCAGCAGTTTATCAGAAGGGGGGGGGTCCTATGGCTACACCTTC. This encodes CASSLSEGGGSYGYTF.

This clone was counted a few times. The rearrangement links TRBV19 to TRBJ1-2; D might be TRBD1 (5 bases). This CDR3 region has 13 residues. V lost 8 bases and J lost 4, with 14 bases in between. CDR1 and CDR2 from the germline V gene are LNHDA and SQIVND (reference sequence). CDR3 nucleotides: TGTGCCAGTTACAACCGGGACCTCTATGGCTACACCTTC. It yields the protein CASYNRDLYGYTF.

This chain uses TRBV7-3 with TRBJ1-1, with D possibly matching TRBD1 (5 bases). V was shortened by 0 bases and J by 2 bases, with 10 bases between the two germline ends. Germline lookup yields CDR1 SGHTA and CDR2 FQGTGA. This CDR3 is built from 15 residues. For the CDR3, the DNA is TGTGCCAGCAGCTTAACTAGGGGACCTAACACTGAAGCTTTCTTT. This codes for CASSLTRGPNTEAFF.

In this sample, this clone turned up once. J is TRBJ2-3 and V is TRBV28; D perhaps matches TRBD2 (6 bases). The CDR3 spans 17 residues. Germline V CDR1 and CDR2: MDHEN, SYDVKM. Trimming took 2 bases from V and 0 from J, leaving 15 bases between them. The CDR3 nucleotides are TGTGCCAGCAGTTTAGACCTAAGGGACTTTAGCACAGATACGCAGTATTTT. This codes for CASSLDLRDFSTDTQYF. The full variable domain, with the rest looked up from reference TRBV28 and TRBJ2-3, is DVKVTQSSRYLVKRTGEKVFLECVQDMDHENMFWYRQDPGLGLRLIYFSYDVKMKEKGDIPEGYSVSREKKERFSLILESASTNQTSMYLCASSLDLRDFSTDTQYFGPGTRLTVL.

This clone was found a few times. This sequence joins TRBV14 and TRBJ2-1; D not resolved. Germline V lookup: CDR1 SGHDN, CDR2 FVKESK. V was trimmed by 0 bases and J by 0 bases, leaving 6 bases between them. The CDR3 runs 15 residues. CDR3 sequence reads: CASSQDNSSYNEQFF. For the CDR3, the DNA is TGTGCCAGCAGCCAAGATAATAGCTCCTACAATGAGCAGTTCTTC.

V usage is TRBV20-1 and J usage is TRBJ2-1, with D unresolved. This CDR3 has 10 amino acids. Germline loops: CDR1 DFQATT, CDR2 SNEGSKA (reference sequence). V was shortened by 3 bases and J by 8 bases, with 5 bases between the two germline ends. The CDR3 DNA is TGCAGTGCTAGCCACCATGAGCAGTTCTTC. Its translation is CSASHHEQFF.

The rearrangement uses TRBV12-5 and TRBJ2-2, with 7 bases lining up with TRBD1. CDR3 size: 17 residues. CDR1 is LGHNT, CDR2 FRNRAP, per germline. The V segment lost 4 bases and the J segment 0 bases; nucleotides outside the gene matches: 8. CDR3 sequence reads: CASGSTYGTANTGELFF. The CDR3 bases are TGTGCTAGTGGTTCGACTTATGGGACAGCGAACACCGGGGAGCTGTTTTTT.

A single count supports this clone. V and J are TRBV4-2 and TRBJ1-1, with 7 bases identical to TRBD1. Germline CDR1 reads LGHNA; CDR2 reads YNFKEQ. Trimming removed 3 bases from V and 11 bases from J; junction bases left unmatched: 12. CDR3 length: 14 amino acids. CDR3: CASSHETGNRGAFF. The DNA of the CDR3 is TGTGCCAGCAGCCACGAGACAGGGAATAGGGGGGCTTTCTTT.

The genes are TRBV5-8 and TRBJ2-6; the D gene is possibly TRBD2 (5 bases). The length of the CDR3 is 15 residues. V gave up 4 bases and J gave up 1 base, with 9 bases separating them. CDR1 is SGHTS, CDR2 YDEGEE, per germline. The CDR3 here is CASSVEVSGANVLTF. The CDR3 DNA sequence: TGTGCCAGCAGCGTGGAGGTGTCTGGGGCCAACGTCCTGACTTTC.

The chain combines TRBV7-2 with TRBJ2-3; TRBD2 might be the D (6 bases). The CDR3 contains 16 residues. CDR1 and CDR2 from the germline V gene are SGHTA and FQGNSA. Trimming took off 2 bases at V and 0 bases at J, with 12 bases between the two ends. CDR3: CASSLLGGDSTDTQYF. Here the CDR3 DNA reads TGTGCCAGCAGCTTACTCGGAGGGGACAGCACAGATACGCAGTATTTT.

The chain links TRBV30 to TRBJ1-5, with TRBD1 matching 11 bases. The trim removed 2 bases at V and 0 bases at J, leaving 6 bases unmatched. The length of the CDR3 is 17 residues. Germline lookup yields CDR1 GTSNPN and CDR2 SVGIG (reference sequence). This chain's CDR3 is CAWSKGTGGYSNQPQHF. The DNA of the CDR3 is TGTGCCTGGAGTAAGGGGACAGGGGGTTATAGCAATCAGCCCCAGCATTTT.

The chain has TRBV5-1 and TRBJ2-7; D gene unclear. This CDR3 contains 14 residues. Per the germline V gene, CDR1 is SGHRS and CDR2 is YFSETQ. Trimming pared 4 bases from V and 0 bases from J, leaving 11 bases between. CDR3 sequence (DNA): TGCGCCAGCAGCCCAAGATGGGACTCCTACGAGCAGTACTTC. Amino acids: CASSPRWDSYEQYF. Variable domain in full (rest from reference TRBV5-1 and TRBJ2-7): KAGVTQTPRYLIKTRGQQVTLSCSPISGHRSVSWYQQTPGQGLQFLFEYFSETQRNKGNFPGRFSGRQFSNSRSEMNVSTLELGDSALYLCASSPRWDSYEQYFGPGTRLTVT.

This chain joins TRBV4-3 and TRBJ2-1, with 8 bases lining up with TRBD2. Per the germline V gene, CDR1 is LGHNA and CDR2 is YSLEER. Trimming removed 0 bases from V and 2 bases from J; junction bases left unmatched: 6. The CDR3 has 17 residues. The CDR3 loop reads CASSQDRSGSAYNEQFF. The CDR3 nucleotides are TGCGCCAGCAGCCAAGATCGGAGCGGGAGCGCCTACAATGAGCAGTTCTTC.